The subject of this entry is one TCR beta chain. What it binds is not known. The V gene's germline CDR1 is SGHRS and CDR2 YFSETQ. CDR3 size: 16 residues. V was clipped by 4 bases and J by 0 bases, with 15 bases between them. Amplification used 60 Vbeta primers and 13 Jbeta primers. TCRdb's table, derived via immunoSEQ multiplex PCR, lists solely in-frame clones and lacks some. Of approximately 170,000 clones detected, around 81% appear once; the ten largest clones hold under 2%. This sample is drawn from a study of cytomegalovirus exposure and HLA in healthy donors. Notes on the study in general: Further analysis was carried out later, and it showed several of the most significant clusters appearing linked to common viral pathogens.

The sequenced material came from PBMCs. The chain links TRBV5-1 to TRBJ2-3; D is possibly TRBD2 (6 bases). The source of this sequence is a man aged 35 to 55 in good health and CMV-seronegative. CDR3 DNA: TGCGCCAGCAGCCCGGGACTGGCCCTCAGCACAGATACGCAGTATTTT. This gives the protein CASSPGLALSTDTQYF.